Following are 2 T cell receptor beta chains from one sample sequenced in a study of blood T cell repertoires in COVID-19. Sequencing used immunoSEQ multiplex PCR; TCRdb keeps in-frame clones, though not all of them. This sample yields roughly 500,000 clones, of which 89% are seen a single time; roughly 0.84% belongs to the top ten. The source material was peripheral blood. The receptors were gathered from a man between 18 and 29 years old with COVID-19, enrolled during active disease.

The V call is TRBV18, the J call TRBJ2-5; 8 bases match TRBD1. V gave up 2 bases and J gave up 4 bases; unmatched junction bases: 9. From germline, CDR1 is KGHSH and CDR2 LQKENI. CDR3 size: 16 residues. The CDR3 sequence: CASSPFGQGMGETQYF. The CDR3 region has the DNA TGTGCCAGCTCACCATTTGGACAGGGAATGGGAGAGACCCAGTACTTC.

CDR3 DNA sequence: TGTGCCATCAGTTCTGACACCGCTCCAGATACGCAGTATTTT. Translated: CAISSDTAPDTQYF. The chain employs TRBV10-3 and TRBJ2-3; D unclear. The length of the CDR3 is 14 residues. The V gene lost 5 bases and the J gene lost 4 bases, with 13 bases spanning the gap. The germline gives CDR1 ENHRY, CDR2 SYGVKD.